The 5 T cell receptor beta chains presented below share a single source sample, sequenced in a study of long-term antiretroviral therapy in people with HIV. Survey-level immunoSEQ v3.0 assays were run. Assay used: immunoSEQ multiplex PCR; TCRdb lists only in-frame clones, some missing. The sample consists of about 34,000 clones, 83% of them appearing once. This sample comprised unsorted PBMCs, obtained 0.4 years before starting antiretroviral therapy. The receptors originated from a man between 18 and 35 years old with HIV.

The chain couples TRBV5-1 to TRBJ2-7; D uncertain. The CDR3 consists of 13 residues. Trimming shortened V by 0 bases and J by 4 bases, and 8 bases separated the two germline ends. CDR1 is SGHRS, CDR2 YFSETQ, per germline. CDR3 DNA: TGCGCCAGCAGCTTGGAACGGGCGTACGAGCAGTACTTC. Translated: CASSLERAYEQYF.

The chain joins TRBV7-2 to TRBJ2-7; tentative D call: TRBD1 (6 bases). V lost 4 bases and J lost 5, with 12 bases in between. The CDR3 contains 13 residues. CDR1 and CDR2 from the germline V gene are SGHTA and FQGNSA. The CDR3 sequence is CASSSPQGNEQYF. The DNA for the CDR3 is TGTGCCAGCAGCTCCCCACAGGGTAACGAGCAGTACTTC.

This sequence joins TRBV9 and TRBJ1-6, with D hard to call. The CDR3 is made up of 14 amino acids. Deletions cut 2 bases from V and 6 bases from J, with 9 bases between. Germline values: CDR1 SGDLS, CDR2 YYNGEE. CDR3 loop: CASSVSDINSPLHF. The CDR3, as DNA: TGTGCCAGCAGCGTGTCAGACATTAATTCACCCCTCCACTTT.

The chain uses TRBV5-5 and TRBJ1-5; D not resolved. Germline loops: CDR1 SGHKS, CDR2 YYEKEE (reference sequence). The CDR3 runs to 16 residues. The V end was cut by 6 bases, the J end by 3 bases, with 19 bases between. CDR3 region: CASTHGPAANNQPQHF. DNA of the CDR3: TGTGCCAGCACCCACGGTCCGGCAGCCAACAATCAGCCCCAGCATTTT.

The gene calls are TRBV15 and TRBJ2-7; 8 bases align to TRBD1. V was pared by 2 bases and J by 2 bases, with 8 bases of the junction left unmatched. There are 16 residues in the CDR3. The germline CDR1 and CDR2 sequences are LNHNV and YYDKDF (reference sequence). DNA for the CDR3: TGTGCCACCAGCAGACTTTGGACAGGGAGGACCTACGAGCAGTACTTC. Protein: CATSRLWTGRTYEQYF.